These 3 T cell receptor beta chains were all obtained from the same sample, sequenced in a study of blood T cell repertoires in COVID-19. Generated by immunoSEQ multiplex PCR, the TCRdb table keeps only in-frame clones and is missing some. The sample carries roughly 50,000 clones, 65% to 85% recorded once. Sequencing was done on a sample of peripheral blood. These receptors were collected from a human donor with active or convalescent COVID-19. The donor label of this sample is uncertain.

This chain links TRBV7-6 with TRBJ1-3; 8 bases fit TRBD1. The germline CDR1 and CDR2 sequences are SGHVS and FNYEAQ. Trimming at V came to 1 base and at J to 1 base, leaving 0 bases not matched to a gene. The CDR3 is 15 amino acids. CDR3 loop: CASSLGQGSGNTIYF. The CDR3 nucleotides read TGTGCCAGCAGCTTAGGACAGGGGTCTGGAAACACCATATATTTT. Supplemented by reference TRBV7-6 and TRBJ1-3, the full variable domain reads GAGVSQSPRYKVTKRGQDVALRCDPISGHVSLYWYRQALGQGPEFLTYFNYEAQQDKSGLPNDRFSAERPEGSISTLTIQRTEQRDSAMYRCASSLGQGSGNTIYFGEGSWLTVV.

The chain uses TRBV7-2 and TRBJ2-7, with 8 bases lining up with TRBD1. J was trimmed by 1 base and V by 1 base; bases with no gene match: 3. The CDR3 runs 15 residues. CDR1 is SGHTA, CDR2 FQGNSA, per germline. Written as DNA, the CDR3 is TGTGCCAGCAGCTTAGGGACAGGGAGGTCCTACGAGCAGTACTTC. This gives the protein CASSLGTGRSYEQYF.

CDR3 sequence (DNA): TGTGCCAGTAGCTGGGGGGTCGGAAACACCATATATTTT. Its translation: CASSWGVGNTIYF. V and J are TRBV19 and TRBJ1-3; the D gene is possibly TRBD1 (5 bases). CDR3 length: 13 residues. CDR1 and CDR2 (germline): LNHDA, SQIVND (reference sequence). The V and J ends lost 6 bases and 4 bases respectively, with 10 bases between them.